Each of the 7 T cell receptor beta chains below was sequenced from the same sample in a study of T cell repertoires in cytomegalovirus infection. Each CDR3 protein gets one entry after TCRdb re-called the reads with MiXCR. Here the sample spans a few hundred thousand distinct CDR3 sequences, over 7.5% being singletons. Sequencing was carried out using PBMCs. Receptor source: a human donor in good health (CMV status not recorded). Some clones in this sample may be carry-over from other donors' samples.

This chain joins TRBV27 and TRBJ2-7; 12 nucleotides align to TRBD2. Trimming took 5 bases from V and 5 from J; bases not matched to a gene: 7. Germline CDR1 and CDR2: MNHEY and SMNVEV (reference sequence). This CDR3 is 15 amino acids long. The CDR3 sequence: CASSKRLAGAHEQYF. CDR3 sequence (DNA): TGTGCCAGCAGTAAACGACTAGCGGGAGCCCACGAGCAGTACTTC.

This clonotype was detected many times. The rearrangement links TRBV7-6 to TRBJ2-1, with TRBD2 as a possible D gene (6 bases). V shed 2 bases and J shed 2 bases, with 10 bases lying between them. The germline V gene has CDR1 SGHVS and CDR2 FNYEAQ. CDR3 size: 15 residues. CDR3: CASSLRGEPYNEQFF. The CDR3 region has the DNA TGTGCCAGCAGCTTACGCGGGGAACCCTACAATGAGCAGTTCTTC.

This clonotype has a handful of counts. J is TRBJ1-5 and V is TRBV27; weak D call: TRBD1 (5 bases). The CDR3 covers 14 residues. V was pared by 8 bases and J by 5 bases, with 16 bases between. Germline V gene lookup returns CDR1 MNHEY and CDR2 SMNVEV (reference sequence). The CDR3 sequence: CASRYQGLHQPQHF. In nucleotides, the CDR3 is TGTGCCAGCCGATATCAGGGTCTTCATCAGCCCCAGCATTTT.

The genes are TRBV19 and TRBJ2-2; the D gene could be TRBD1 or TRBD2 (5 bases each). The V end lost 3 bases, the J end lost 3 bases, and 8 bases lay between the germline ends. The CDR3 loop spans 14 amino acids. In germline, CDR1 is LNHDA, CDR2 SQIVND (reference sequence). CDR3 sequence (DNA): TGTGCCAGTAGTATGGGACGTTACACCGGGGAGCTGTTTTTT. It translates to CASSMGRYTGELFF.

The gene calls are TRBV20-1 and TRBJ2-3; TRBD2 agrees at 7 bases. Losses at the gene ends were 5 bases for V and 4 bases for J; bases not matched to a gene: 9. This CDR3 has 14 residues. Germline CDR1 is DFQATT and CDR2 is SNEGSKA (reference sequence). The CDR3 loop is CSARDLRGADTQYF. The CDR3 bases are TGCAGTGCTCGGGACTTACGGGGGGCAGATACGCAGTATTTT.

J is TRBJ2-3 and V is TRBV7-2; D call uncertain. The CDR3 spans 16 residues. Germline V gene sequence: CDR1 SGHTA, CDR2 FQGNSA. Trimming stripped 6 bases from V and 0 bases from J, with 16 bases between. Here the CDR3 DNA reads TGTGCCAGCAGGATTCGGGTCGGGCTAAGCACAGATACGCAGTATTTT. It translates to CASRIRVGLSTDTQYF.

This clonotype was seen repeatedly, ten times or more. This chain links TRBV7-2 with TRBJ1-6; 11 bases are a match to TRBD1. The CDR3 is made up of 16 amino acids. The V gene's germline CDR1 is SGHTA and CDR2 FQGNSA. J gave up 7 bases and V 3 bases, and 5 bases lay outside the gene matches. The CDR3: CASSFRDRGANSPLHF. The CDR3 DNA sequence: TGTGCCAGCAGCTTCCGGGACAGGGGGGCCAATTCACCCCTCCACTTT. The entire variable domain, with the rest obtained from reference TRBV7-2 and TRBJ1-6, is as follows: GAGVSQSPSNKVTEKGKDVELRCDPISGHTALYWYRQSLGQGLEFLIYFQGNSAPDKSGLPSDRFSAERTGGSVSTLTIQRTQQEDSAVYLCASSFRDRGANSPLHFGNGTRLTVT.